These T cell receptor beta chains were read from a single sample in a study of early T cells in non-severe SARS-CoV-2 infection. TCRdb reprocessed the 5' RACE reads via MiXCR and lists one record per CDR3 protein. The data show about 48,000 distinct CDR3 sequences, under 7.5% seen once. This specimen consisted of whole blood, obtained at baseline. These receptors all come from an adult who was a healthcare worker with PCR-confirmed SARS-CoV-2 infection or an uninfected control (not recorded which). CDR3s include the opening cysteine and the closing phenylalanine or tryptophan.

J gene: TRBJ2-3
V gene: TRBV20-1
CDR3 protein: CSAGPQTDTQYF

J gene: TRBJ1-1
V gene: TRBV10-3
CDR3 protein: CAIKDSLGGTEAFF

J gene: TRBJ2-5
V gene: TRBV18
CDR3 protein: CASSPLAGVGGLRQETQYF

J gene: TRBJ2-1
V gene: TRBV4-2
CDR3 protein: CASSPVGGTTPYNEQFF

J gene: TRBJ1-3
V gene: TRBV4-2
CDR3 protein: CASSRETAGNTIYF

J gene: TRBJ2-2
V gene: TRBV7-3
CDR3 protein: CASSPQTHLGLGGELFF

J gene: TRBJ1-4
V gene: TRBV20-1
CDR3 protein: CSASLDSGTNEKLFF

J gene: TRBJ2-1
V gene: TRBV10-1
CDR3 protein: CASTCFGTTTVDEQFF

J gene: TRBJ2-7
V gene: TRBV12-3/TRBV12-4
CDR3 protein: CASSTGLAGGGEQYF

J gene: TRBJ2-1
V gene: TRBV29-1
CDR3 protein: CSVANTRDNEQFF

J gene: TRBJ2-1
V gene: TRBV4-2
CDR3 protein: CASSLGDSGVGNEQFF